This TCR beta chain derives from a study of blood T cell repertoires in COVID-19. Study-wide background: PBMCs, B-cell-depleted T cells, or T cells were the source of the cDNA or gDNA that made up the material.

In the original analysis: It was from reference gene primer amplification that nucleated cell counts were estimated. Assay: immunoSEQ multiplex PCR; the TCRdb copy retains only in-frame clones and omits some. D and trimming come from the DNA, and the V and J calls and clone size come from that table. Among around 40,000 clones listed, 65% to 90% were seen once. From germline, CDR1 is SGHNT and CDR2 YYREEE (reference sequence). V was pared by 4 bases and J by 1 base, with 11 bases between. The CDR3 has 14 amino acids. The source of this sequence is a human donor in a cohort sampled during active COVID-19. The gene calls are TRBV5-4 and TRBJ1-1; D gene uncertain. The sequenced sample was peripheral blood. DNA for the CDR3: TGTGCCAGCAGCGAGACAACACCGAACACTGAAGCTTTCTTT. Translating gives CASSETTPNTEAFF.